These 26 T cell receptor beta chains were all obtained from the same sample, sequenced in a study of T cell repertoires in cytomegalovirus infection. TCRdb re-called the reads through MiXCR, storing one row per CDR3 protein. The table includes tens of thousands of distinct CDR3 sequences, 4% detected once. Sequencing used PBMCs. Receptors originate from a human donor in good health (CMV status not recorded). Some clones in this sample may be carry-over from other donors' samples.

Ten or more counts support this clonotype. CDR3 nucleotides: TGTGCCAGCAGCCTAAGTGGGGGGGGGACACATGAGCAGTTCTTC. It translates to CASSLSGGGTHEQFF. The chain recombines TRBV7-2 with TRBJ2-1; D perhaps matches TRBD2 (7 bases). Trimming left V 5 bases short and J 8 bases short, with 19 bases between. In germline, CDR1 is SGHTA, CDR2 FQGNSA. The CDR3 sequence is 15 residues long.

This clonotype appeared many times. This sequence joins TRBV7-2 and TRBJ1-1; 8 nucleotides agree with TRBD1. The CDR3 is made up of 15 amino acids. Germline V lookup: CDR1 SGHTA, CDR2 FQGNSA. With 3 bases clipped from V and 5 bases from J, the junction kept 8 bases outside the gene matches. As DNA, the CDR3 is TGTGCCAGCAGCTTGATTCAGGGGGCACGTACTGAAGCTTTCTTT. Amino acid sequence: CASSLIQGARTEAFF.

This clonotype was seen repeatedly, ten times or more. The chain has TRBV25-1 and TRBJ2-1, with 11 bases identical to TRBD2. Germline CDR1 reads MGHDK; CDR2 reads SYGVNS. The CDR3 is 18 residues long. Trimming at V came to 1 base and at J to 1 base, leaving 6 bases not matched to a gene. CDR3 DNA: TGTGCCAGCAGTGAATTAGCGGGAGGGCTTGGTTCCTACAATGAGCAGTTCTTC. Translating gives CASSELAGGLGSYNEQFF.

The table lists this clonotype with many counts. The chain couples TRBV7-9 to TRBJ2-1; maybe TRBD2 (6 bases). Trimming cost V 5 bases and J 3 bases, with 17 bases left between them. Germline CDR1 reads SEHNR; CDR2 reads FQNEAQ (reference sequence). CDR3 length: 16 residues. The CDR3 region is CASSPLMVAVYNEQFF. The CDR3 DNA is TGTGCCAGCAGCCCCCTTATGGTAGCGGTCTACAATGAGCAGTTCTTC.

This clonotype was seen ten or more times. The chain links TRBV7-2 to TRBJ1-5; D uncertain. Trimming took off 5 bases at V and 5 bases at J, with 13 bases between the two ends. The germline V gene has CDR1 SGHTA and CDR2 FQGNSA. There are 14 residues in the CDR3. For the CDR3, the DNA is TGTGCCAGCAGCCCCCGGGTTGGGGATCAGCCCCAGCATTTT. Translated, it gives CASSPRVGDQPQHF.

Comments on this clonotype: Possible read error: a much larger clone is one base away. This chain links TRBV6-5 with TRBJ1-2; D is perhaps TRBD1 (5 bases). V was shortened by 4 bases and J by 10 bases, with 25 bases between the two germline ends. CDR3 length equals 16 residues. Germline V CDR1 and CDR2: MNHEY, SVGAGI. The CDR3 reads CASSSETAIGLGAYTF. The CDR3 nucleotides read TGTGCCAGCAGTTCTGAGACAGCCATCGGTCTTGGTGCCTACACCTTC.

The chain carries TRBV12-3 or TRBV12-4 and TRBJ1-4, with D possibly being TRBD1 (5 bases). Trimming pared 4 bases from V and 5 bases from J, leaving 14 bases between. This CDR3 contains 15 residues. CDR3: CASSSWGGGNEKLFF. CDR3 sequence (DNA): TGTGCCAGCAGTTCATGGGGGGGTGGAAATGAAAAACTGTTTTTT.

This clonotype was counted many times. The gene calls are TRBV7-2 and TRBJ2-5; 8 bases are a match to TRBD1. Trimming at V came to 5 bases and at J to 4 bases, leaving 9 bases not matched to a gene. The CDR3 contains 15 residues. The germline CDR1 and CDR2 sequences are SGHTA and FQGNSA. The CDR3 sequence is CASSAYPGGRETQYF. CDR3 bases: TGTGCCAGCAGCGCATACCCAGGGGGCCGAGAGACCCAGTACTTC.

This clonotype was detected ten times or more. The J gene is TRBJ1-2, the V gene TRBV10-3; 7 bases are shared with TRBD1. The length of the CDR3 is 13 residues. The junction had 6 bases not matched to a gene; V was cut back by 10 bases and J by 1 base. Germline CDR1 is ENHRY and CDR2 is SYGVKD. The CDR3, as DNA: TGTGCCACCGGGACAGAGCTTAACTATGGCTACACCTTC. Protein product: CATGTELNYGYTF.

This clonotype was counted at least ten times. The V and J genes are TRBV12-3 or TRBV12-4 and TRBJ1-3; D gene uncertain. The CDR3 spans 14 residues. Deletions cut 2 bases from V and 0 bases from J, with 5 bases between. The CDR3 region has the DNA TGTGCCAGCAGTTTACAGTCCTCTGGAAACACCATATATTTT. Residues: CASSLQSSGNTIYF.

This clonotype was seen ten or more times. This chain uses TRBV11-2 with TRBJ1-2, with 7 bases lining up with TRBD1. V trimming: 1 base; J trimming: 4 bases; junction bases outside the gene matches: 6. Germline values: CDR1 SGHAT, CDR2 FQNNGV. CDR3 length: 15 amino acids. CDR3 sequence: CASSLGGRGGYGYTF. CDR3 DNA: TGTGCCAGCAGCTTAGGAGGCAGGGGGGGCTATGGCTACACCTTC.

This clonotype occurred a few times. The genes are TRBV19 and TRBJ2-7; possible D gene TRBD1, 6 bases. CDR1 and CDR2 (germline): LNHDA, SQIVND (reference sequence). V was shortened by 5 bases and J by 2 bases, with 13 bases between the two germline ends. The CDR3 contains 14 residues. CDR3: CASSSPGQTYEQYF. The DNA of the CDR3 is TGTGCCAGTAGTTCACCGGGACAAACCTACGAGCAGTACTTC.

This clonotype appeared many times. This chain links TRBV7-2 with TRBJ2-5; TRBD1 or TRBD2 may be the D gene (5 bases each). The V end lost 5 bases, the J end lost 2 bases, and 18 bases lay between the germline ends. Germline loops: CDR1 SGHTA, CDR2 FQGNSA. The CDR3 spans 16 residues. The CDR3: CASSPGSGHPQETQYF. Here the CDR3 DNA reads TGTGCCAGCAGCCCGGGCAGCGGACACCCACAAGAGACCCAGTACTTC.

This clonotype was counted many times. The V call is TRBV12-3 or TRBV12-4, the J call TRBJ2-7; D might be TRBD1 (5 bases). The CDR3 spans 15 residues. V dropped 5 bases and J dropped 2 bases, with 16 bases sitting between them. CDR3 in amino acids: CASSPGQGWTYEQYF. The CDR3 DNA reads as TGTGCCAGCAGTCCAGGCCAGGGTTGGACCTACGAGCAGTACTTC.

This clonotype was observed at least ten times. The genes are TRBV12-3 or TRBV12-4 and TRBJ1-1; D is undetermined. This CDR3 spans 14 amino acids. Trimming cost V 1 base and J 2 bases, with 8 bases left between them. The CDR3 reads CASSLERLNTEAFF. The CDR3 DNA reads TGTGCCAGCAGTTTAGAACGGCTCAACACTGAAGCTTTCTTT.

This clonotype was detected ten times or more. The chain joins TRBV19 to TRBJ1-2; 7 bases are a match to TRBD1. Germline-derived CDR1 and CDR2 are LNHDA and SQIVND (reference sequence). The CDR3 contains 13 residues. V shed 9 bases and J 7 bases; nucleotides not matched to a gene: 11. The CDR3 reads CASRDRGFGGYTF. DNA of the CDR3: TGTGCCAGCAGGGACAGAGGATTTGGTGGCTACACCTTC.

This clonotype came up many times. The chain combines TRBV20-1 with TRBJ2-5, with a possible D match to TRBD2 (6 bases). The CDR3 totals 14 residues. The V and J ends lost 3 bases and 0 bases respectively, with 11 bases between them. CDR1 is DFQATT and CDR2 is SNEGSKA in the germline V gene (reference sequence). The chain's CDR3 is CSARAGPYQETQYF. Written as DNA, the CDR3 is TGCAGTGCTAGGGCGGGACCCTACCAAGAGACCCAGTACTTC.

Many counts were recorded for this clonotype. This chain uses TRBV6-4 with TRBJ2-1; 8 bases map to TRBD2. From germline, CDR1 is MRHNA and CDR2 SNTAGT. V dropped 6 bases and J dropped 9; count of bases not matched to a gene: 7. The CDR3 has 13 residues. Here the CDR3 DNA reads TGTGCCAGCAGAGTAGCGGGATCGGGTGAGCAGTTCTTC. Its translation is CASRVAGSGEQFF.

This clonotype was found many times. The V and J genes are TRBV7-2 and TRBJ2-5; D uncertain. V was cut by 5 bases and J by 2 bases, with 15 bases left in between. The CDR3 extends over 15 amino acids. Per the germline V gene, CDR1 is SGHTA and CDR2 is FQGNSA. In DNA, the CDR3 is TGTGCCAGCAGCCCGCGAGTTCAGATACAAGAGACCCAGTACTTC. This codes for CASSPRVQIQETQYF.

V is TRBV7-3 and J is TRBJ2-2; 7 nucleotides line up with TRBD1. From germline, CDR1 is SGHTA and CDR2 FQGTGA. The V segment lost 5 bases and the J segment 1 base; nucleotides outside the gene matches: 10. CDR3 length equals 17 residues. The CDR3 loop is CASSPSGTALNTGELFF. CDR3 in DNA: TGTGCCAGCAGCCCCTCCGGGACAGCCCTGAACACCGGGGAGCTGTTTTTT. Variable domain in full (rest from reference TRBV7-3 and TRBJ2-2): GAGVSQTPSNKVTEKGKYVELRCDPISGHTALYWYRQSLGQGPEFLIYFQGTGAADDSGLPNDRFFAVRPEGSVSTLKIQRTERGDSAVYLCASSPSGTALNTGELFFGEGSRLTVL.

Many counts were recorded for this clonotype. The CDR3 is CASSLSGGTLNNEQFF. DNA of the CDR3: TGTGCCAGCAGCTTAAGTGGCGGGACCCTGAACAATGAGCAGTTCTTC. V and J are TRBV7-2 and TRBJ2-1; possible D gene TRBD2, 6 bases. Trimming pared 2 bases from V and 5 bases from J, leaving 16 bases between. CDR1 SGHTA and CDR2 FQGNSA come from the germline V gene. The CDR3 consists of 16 residues.

This clonotype has at least ten counts. This chain links TRBV12-3 or TRBV12-4 with TRBJ2-2; TRBD2 is a possible D gene (5 bases). The CDR3 totals 15 residues. V was shortened by 2 bases and J by 1 base, with 8 bases between the two germline ends. For the CDR3, the DNA is TGTGCCAGCAGTTTACAGCGGCTGAACACCGGGGAGCTGTTTTTT. Residues: CASSLQRLNTGELFF.

This clonotype was seen many times. This sequence joins TRBV7-2 and TRBJ1-2; a weak D match, TRBD1 (5 bases). Per germline, CDR1 SGHTA and CDR2 FQGNSA. The V end was cut by 5 bases, the J end by 2 bases, with 12 bases between. The CDR3 has 14 amino acids. CDR3 in amino acids: CASSPGPLNYGYTF. The CDR3, as DNA: TGTGCCAGCAGCCCGGGACCCTTAAACTATGGCTACACCTTC.

The V gene is TRBV7-2, the J gene TRBJ2-7; D possibly uses TRBD1 or TRBD2 (5 bases each). Looked up from germline, CDR1 is SGHTA and CDR2 is FQGNSA. Between the trimmed V and J ends, which lost 5 bases and 3 bases, there was a span of 8 bases. The CDR3 is 12 residues long. This chain's CDR3 is CASSGDRYEQYF. Here the CDR3 DNA reads TGTGCCAGCAGCGGGGACCGCTACGAGCAGTACTTC.

The gene calls are TRBV6-5 and TRBJ1-3; TRBD1 matches at 7 bases. The CDR3 runs 15 residues. The germline CDR1 and CDR2 sequences are MNHEY and SVGAGI. Unmatched junction bases numbered 4, after V lost 5 bases and J lost 0 bases. The CDR3 DNA is TGTGCCAGCAGTAACAGGGGACTCTCTGGAAACACCATATATTTT. This gives the protein CASSNRGLSGNTIYF.

This clonotype was detected many times. At one of its ends the junction is not consistent with the germline gene, which may arise from a read error. CDR3 DNA: TGTGCTAGCAGCCGCGGACTAGCGGGGGGAAAAGAGACCCAGTACTTC. This gives the protein CASSRGLAGGKETQYF. The chain employs TRBV7-9 and TRBJ2-5; 14 nucleotides match TRBD2. Germline V CDR1 and CDR2: SEHNR, FQNEAQ (reference sequence). The CDR3 is made up of 16 amino acids.